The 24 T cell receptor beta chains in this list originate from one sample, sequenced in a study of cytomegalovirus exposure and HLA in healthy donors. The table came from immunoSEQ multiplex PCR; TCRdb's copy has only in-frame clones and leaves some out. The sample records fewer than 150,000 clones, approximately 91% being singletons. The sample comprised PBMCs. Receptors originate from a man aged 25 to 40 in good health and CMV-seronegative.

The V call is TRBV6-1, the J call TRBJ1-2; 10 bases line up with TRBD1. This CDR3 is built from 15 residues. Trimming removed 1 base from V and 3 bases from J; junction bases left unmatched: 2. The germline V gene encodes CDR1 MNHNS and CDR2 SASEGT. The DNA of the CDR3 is TGTGCCAGCAGTGAAGTGACAGGGGGCTACTATGGCTACACCTTC. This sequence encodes CASSEVTGGYYGYTF.

Here the CDR3 DNA reads TGTGCCAGCACCCCGGGACTAGCGGGGGGGAACACCGGGGAGCTGTTTTTT. This encodes CASTPGLAGGNTGELFF. The chain uses TRBV27 and TRBJ2-2, with 15 bases matching TRBD2. Losses at the gene ends were 7 bases for V and 1 base for J; bases not matched to a gene: 4. The CDR3 is made up of 17 amino acids. The germline CDR1 and CDR2 sequences are MNHEY and SMNVEV (reference sequence).

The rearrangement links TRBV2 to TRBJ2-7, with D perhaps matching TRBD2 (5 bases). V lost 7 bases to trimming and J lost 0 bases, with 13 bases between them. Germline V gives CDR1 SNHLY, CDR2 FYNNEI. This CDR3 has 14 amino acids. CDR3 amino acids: CASTRGGSSYEQYF. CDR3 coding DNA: TGTGCCAGCACTAGAGGAGGCAGCTCCTACGAGCAGTACTTC.

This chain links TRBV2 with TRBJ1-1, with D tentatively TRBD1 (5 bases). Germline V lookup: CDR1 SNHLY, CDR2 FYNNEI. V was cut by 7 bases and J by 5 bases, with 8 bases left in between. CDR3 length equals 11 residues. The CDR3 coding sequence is TGTGCCAGCACCCGGGGGACTGAAGCTTTCTTT. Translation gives CASTRGTEAFF.

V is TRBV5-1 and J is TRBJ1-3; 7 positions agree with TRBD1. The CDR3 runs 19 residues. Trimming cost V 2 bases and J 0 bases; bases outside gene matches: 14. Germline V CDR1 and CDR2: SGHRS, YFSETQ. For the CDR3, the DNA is TGCGCCAGCAGCTTAGAGTGGGACAGTGGGGATATCTCTGGAAACACCATATATTTT. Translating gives CASSLEWDSGDISGNTIYF.

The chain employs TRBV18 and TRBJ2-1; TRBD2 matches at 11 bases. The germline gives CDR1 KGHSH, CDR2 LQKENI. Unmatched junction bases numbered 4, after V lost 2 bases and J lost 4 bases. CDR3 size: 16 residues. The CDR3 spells CASSPVAGGRYNEQFF. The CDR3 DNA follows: TGTGCCAGCTCACCAGTAGCGGGAGGGCGGTACAATGAGCAGTTCTTC.

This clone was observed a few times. This CDR3 is CACQRGPAYEQYF. The CDR3 nucleotides read TGTGCCTGCCAGAGGGGGCCAGCCTACGAGCAGTACTTC. The gene calls are TRBV30 and TRBJ2-7; the match to TRBD1 covers 7 bases. Unmatched junction bases numbered 7, after V lost 6 bases and J lost 2 bases. The CDR3 is made up of 13 amino acids. Germline CDR1 and CDR2: GTSNPN and SVGIG (reference sequence).

CDR3 protein: CSVGLETEAFF. Written as DNA, the CDR3 is TGCAGCGTGGGACTGGAAACTGAAGCTTTCTTT. The chain couples TRBV29-1 to TRBJ1-1, with D perhaps TRBD1 (5 bases). The V and J ends lost 6 bases and 5 bases respectively, with 10 bases between them. This CDR3 has 11 residues. CDR1 and CDR2 from the germline V gene are SQVTM and ANQGSEA.

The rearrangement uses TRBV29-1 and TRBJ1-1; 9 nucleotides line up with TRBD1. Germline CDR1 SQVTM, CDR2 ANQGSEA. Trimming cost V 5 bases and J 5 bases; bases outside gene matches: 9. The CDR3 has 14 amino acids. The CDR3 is CSVIDRGKGTEAFF. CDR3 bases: TGCAGCGTTATCGACAGGGGGAAGGGAACTGAAGCTTTCTTT.

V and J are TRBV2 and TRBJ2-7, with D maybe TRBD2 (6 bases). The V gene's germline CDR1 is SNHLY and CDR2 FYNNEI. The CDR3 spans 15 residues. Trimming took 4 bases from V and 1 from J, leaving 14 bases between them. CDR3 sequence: CASSGGDLPSYEQYF. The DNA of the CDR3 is TGTGCCAGCAGTGGAGGGGACTTACCTTCCTACGAGCAGTACTTC.

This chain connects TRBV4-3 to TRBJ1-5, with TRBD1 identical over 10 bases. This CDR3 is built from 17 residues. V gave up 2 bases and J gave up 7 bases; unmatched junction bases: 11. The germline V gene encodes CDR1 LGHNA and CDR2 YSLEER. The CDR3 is CASSQLILGTGDQPQHF. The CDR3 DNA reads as TGCGCCAGCAGCCAATTAATATTAGGGACAGGGGACCAGCCCCAGCATTTT.

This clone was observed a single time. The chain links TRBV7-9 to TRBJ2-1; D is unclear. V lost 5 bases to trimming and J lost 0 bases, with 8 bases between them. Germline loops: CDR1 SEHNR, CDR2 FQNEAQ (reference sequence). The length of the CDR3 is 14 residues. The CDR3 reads CASSPEVSYNEQFF. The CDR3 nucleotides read TGTGCCAGCAGCCCTGAGGTCTCCTACAATGAGCAGTTCTTC.

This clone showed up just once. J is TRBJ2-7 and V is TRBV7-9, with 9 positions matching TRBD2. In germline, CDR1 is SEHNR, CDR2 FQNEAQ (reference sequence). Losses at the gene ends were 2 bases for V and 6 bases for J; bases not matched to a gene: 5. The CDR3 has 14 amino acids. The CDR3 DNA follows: TGTGCCAGCAGCTTATCTCCTAGCGGGGTCGAGCAGTACTTC. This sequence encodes CASSLSPSGVEQYF.

CDR3 loop: CASSRENNEQFF. In DNA form, the CDR3 reads TGTGCCAGCTCTCGGGAGAACAATGAGCAGTTCTTC. The chain links TRBV18 to TRBJ2-1; maybe TRBD2 (6 bases). The CDR3 has 12 residues. The V and J ends lost 6 bases and 5 bases respectively, with 8 bases between them. Germline lookup yields CDR1 KGHSH and CDR2 LQKENI.

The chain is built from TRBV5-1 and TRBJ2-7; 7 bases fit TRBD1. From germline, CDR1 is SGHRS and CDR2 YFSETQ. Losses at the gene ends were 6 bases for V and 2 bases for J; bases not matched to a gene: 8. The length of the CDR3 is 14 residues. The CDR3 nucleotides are TGCGCCAGCAAGTCTTTTACAGGGGCCTACGAGCAGTACTTC. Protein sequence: CASKSFTGAYEQYF.

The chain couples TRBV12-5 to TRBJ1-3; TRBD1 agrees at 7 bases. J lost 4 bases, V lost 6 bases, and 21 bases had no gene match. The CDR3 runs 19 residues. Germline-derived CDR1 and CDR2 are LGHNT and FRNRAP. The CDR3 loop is CASGRQGRGLFRAGNTIYF. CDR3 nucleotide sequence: TGTGCTAGTGGAAGACAGGGTAGGGGACTTTTTCGTGCGGGAAACACCATATATTTT.

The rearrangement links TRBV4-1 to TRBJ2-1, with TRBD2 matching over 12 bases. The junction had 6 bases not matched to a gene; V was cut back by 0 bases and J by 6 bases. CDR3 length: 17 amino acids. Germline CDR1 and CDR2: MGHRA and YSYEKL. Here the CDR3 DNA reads TGCGCCAGCAGCCAAGAAAGAGGACTAGCGGGGCCCAATGAGCAGTTCTTC. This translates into CASSQERGLAGPNEQFF.

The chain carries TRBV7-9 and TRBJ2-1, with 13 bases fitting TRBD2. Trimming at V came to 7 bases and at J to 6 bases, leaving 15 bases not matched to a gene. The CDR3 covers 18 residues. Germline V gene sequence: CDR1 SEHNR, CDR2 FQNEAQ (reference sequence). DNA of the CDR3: TGTGCCAGCACCCCCACCGGGACTAGCGGGGTTCTCATCAATGAGCAGTTCTTC. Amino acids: CASTPTGTSGVLINEQFF.

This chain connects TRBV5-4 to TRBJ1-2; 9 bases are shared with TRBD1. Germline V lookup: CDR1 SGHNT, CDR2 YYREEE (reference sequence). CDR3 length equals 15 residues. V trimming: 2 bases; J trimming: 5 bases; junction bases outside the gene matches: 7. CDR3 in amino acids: CASSFPGTGQYGYTF. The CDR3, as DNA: TGTGCCAGCAGCTTTCCGGGGACAGGGCAATATGGCTACACCTTC.

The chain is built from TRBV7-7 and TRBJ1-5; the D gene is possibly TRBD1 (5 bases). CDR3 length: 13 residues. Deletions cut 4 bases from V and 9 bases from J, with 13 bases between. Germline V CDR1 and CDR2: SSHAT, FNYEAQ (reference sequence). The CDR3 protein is CASSSTVGLPQHF. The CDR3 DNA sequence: TGTGCCAGCAGCTCGACAGTGGGGCTGCCCCAGCATTTT.

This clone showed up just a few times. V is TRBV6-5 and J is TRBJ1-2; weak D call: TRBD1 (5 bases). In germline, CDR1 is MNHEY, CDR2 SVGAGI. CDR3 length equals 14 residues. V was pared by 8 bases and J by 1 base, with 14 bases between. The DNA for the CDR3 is TGTGCCAGCCGGCGGGGGAATGGTAACTATGGCTACACCTTC. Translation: CASRRGNGNYGYTF.

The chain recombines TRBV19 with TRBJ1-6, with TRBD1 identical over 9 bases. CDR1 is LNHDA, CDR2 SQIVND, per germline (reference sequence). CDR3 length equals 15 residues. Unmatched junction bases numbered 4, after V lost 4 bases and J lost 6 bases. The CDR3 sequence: CASSTRDRANSPLHF. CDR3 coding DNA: TGTGCCAGTAGTACACGGGACAGGGCTAATTCACCCCTCCACTTT. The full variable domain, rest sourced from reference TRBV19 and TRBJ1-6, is DGGITQSPKYLFRKEGQNVTLSCEQNLNHDAMYWYRQDPGQGLRLIYYSQIVNDFQKGDIAEGYSVSREKKESFPLTVTSAQKNPTAFYLCASSTRDRANSPLHFGNGTRLTVT.

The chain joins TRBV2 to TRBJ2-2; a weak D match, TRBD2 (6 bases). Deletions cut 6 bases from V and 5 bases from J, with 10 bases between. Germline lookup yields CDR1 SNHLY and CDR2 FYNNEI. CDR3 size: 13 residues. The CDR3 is CASSPRGTGELFF. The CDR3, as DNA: TGTGCCAGCAGCCCACGGGGGACCGGGGAGCTGTTTTTT.

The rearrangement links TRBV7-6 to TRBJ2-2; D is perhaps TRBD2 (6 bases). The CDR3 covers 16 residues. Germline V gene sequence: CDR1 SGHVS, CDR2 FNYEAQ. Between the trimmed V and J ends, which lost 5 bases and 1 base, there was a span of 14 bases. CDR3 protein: CASSPWAGKNTGELFF. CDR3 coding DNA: TGTGCCAGCAGCCCCTGGGCGGGGAAGAACACCGGGGAGCTGTTTTTT.